The source of this T cell receptor beta chain is a study of shared clonotypes between healthy human individuals. Study results and caveats: What naive subsets generally showed was a larger estimated richness than memory subsets showed. The sharing of 5% to 5.5% of naive CD4 clonotypes was seen across a few donors.

CD8 cells regarded as naive lacked CD45RO, were positively chosen for CCR7, and omitted terminally differentiated effector memory CD45RA+ cells. Several immunoSEQ plates received, in even portions, the genomic DNA of each subset. Profiling relied on immunoSEQ multiplex PCR, and the TCRdb table lists in-frame clones only, not all of them. The table records hundreds of thousands of clones, roughly 95% of them present only once. In the case of this clone: Its cognate antigen is unknown.

Germline CDR1 is SGDLS and CDR2 is YYNGEE. Trimming cost V 3 bases and J 1 base, with 10 bases left between them. CDR3 length: 14 amino acids. This rearrangement joins TRBV9 to TRBJ1-1, with D uncertain. This TCR was sampled from a woman aged 25 to 45 in good health. The sample taken for sequencing was naive CD8+ T cells sorted from blood. The CDR3 nucleotides read TGTGCCAGCAGCGATACCACAGCGAACACTGAAGCTTTCTTT. Encoded protein: CASSDTTANTEAFF.